One T cell receptor beta chain is described in this entry. This clone was detected once. Its antigen target is currently unknown. Base qualities were left out, and no much larger clone turns up one base away. Whole blood was collected in K2EDTA tubes by collaborating institutions according to the institutions' own protocols. For TCRbeta analysis, collaborators shipped samples in one of three forms: frozen whole blood, isolated PBMCs, or DNA extracted from either of those sample types. The data originate from a study of blood T cell repertoires in COVID-19 (TCRdb year 2020). About the study as a whole: Samples covering the acute and convalescent phases of COVID-19 were provided by collaborators in the United States, Italy and Spain. Deeply sampled blood TCRbeta repertoires from subjects exposed to, actively infected with, or recovered from COVID-19 were included in the dataset. The sample metadata nearly always contained a de-identified subject ID, COVID-19 status, age in years and sex. A freely available public database, intended as a resource for researchers studying the immune response to SARS-CoV-2, is where the repertoires were released. Where available, HLA class I and class II types were obtained from metadata supplied by the sample provider rather than from assay-based typing. Samples came from the ongoing ImmuneRACE study (first 160 participants) plus 1,254 subjects from 6 global collaborators. The material from the prospective study consisted of cDNA or gDNA derived from T cells, B-cell-depleted T cells, or PBMCs. What the research found in general, with its limitations: How much clinical and demographic metadata was included differed by source and by participant, and the metadata was provided uncurated.

The immunoSEQ Assay, a bias-controlled multiplex PCR, was used to amplify TCRbeta CDR3 regions from genomic DNA. As for the original processing: The number of nucleated cells in each sample was estimated by amplification of reference gene primers within the assay. To quantify the absolute abundance of each unique TCRbeta CDR3 rearrangement, sequence reads were collapsed and filtered. For each sample, productive Simpson clonality was calculated as the square root of Simpson's diversity index across productive rearrangements. In its TCRdb copy, this immuneACCESS table keeps in-frame sequences only and misses some clones. Where compared with another copy, unresolved V genes explain less than half of these, and the others have no known cause. The DNA gave D and trimming, while V, J and clone size come from that table. This sample lists 90,000 or so clones; roughly 88% were detected once. 8% of the sample belongs to the ten largest clones.

CDR1 and CDR2 (KGHDR, SFDVKD) derive from the germline V gene. The junction carries 12 bases between V and J, which are trimmed by 1 base and 9 bases respectively. From the cysteine through the phenylalanine, the CDR3 covers 14 amino acids. The CDR3 DNA has 42 bases and is translated from base 1. The receptor chain draws on TRBV24-1 and TRBJ2-1, with TRBD2 tentatively as D gene (6 bases match). The receptor comes from a middle-aged man with active COVID-19. The sequenced sample consisted of peripheral blood. The CDR3 protein: CATSDFIGGGEQFF. The DNA sequence reads TGTGCCACCAGTGATTTTATCGGGGGAGGTGAGCAGTTCTTC.